This T cell receptor beta chain derives from a study of blood T cell repertoires in COVID-19. Study-level information: Acute and convalescent COVID-19 samples came from the United States, Italy and Spain. T cells, B-cell-depleted T cells, or PBMCs provided the cDNA or gDNA that served as material.

Original handling: Reference gene primer amplification yielded estimated nucleated cell counts. TCRdb's copy holds only in-frame clones and misses some; the assay was immunoSEQ multiplex PCR. D and trimming were read from the DNA, whereas the V and J calls and clone size are those reported in that table. The sample lists around 72,000 clones, roughly 80% seen once, with 1.5% to 2% in the top ten. V was clipped by 1 base and J by 4 bases; unmatched bases: 4. The CDR3 is 15 amino acids. Germline CDR1 and CDR2: LGHNA and YNFKEQ. This chain joins TRBV4-2 and TRBJ1-5, with 7 bases aligning to TRBD1. Source material: peripheral blood. This TCR was recovered from a woman aged 55-75 years with acute or convalescent COVID-19. For the CDR3, the DNA is TGTGCCAGCAGCCAAGGAGGGACAGCGAATCAGCCCCAGCATTTT. This gives the protein CASSQGGTANQPQHF.